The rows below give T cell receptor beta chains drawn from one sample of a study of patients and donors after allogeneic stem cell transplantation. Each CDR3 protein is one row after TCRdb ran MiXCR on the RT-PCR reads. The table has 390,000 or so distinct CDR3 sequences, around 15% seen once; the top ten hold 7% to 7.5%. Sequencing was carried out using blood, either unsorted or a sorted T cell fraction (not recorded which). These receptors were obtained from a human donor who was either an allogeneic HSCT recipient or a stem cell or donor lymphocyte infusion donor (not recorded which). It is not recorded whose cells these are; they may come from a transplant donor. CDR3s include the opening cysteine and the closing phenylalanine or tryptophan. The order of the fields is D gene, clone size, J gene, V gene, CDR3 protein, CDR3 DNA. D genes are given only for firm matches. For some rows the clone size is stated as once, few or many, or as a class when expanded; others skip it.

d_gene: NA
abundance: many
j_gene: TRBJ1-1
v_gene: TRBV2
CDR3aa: CASSLDYNTEAFF
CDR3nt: TGTGCCAGCAGTTTGGACTACAACACTGAAGCTTTCTTT

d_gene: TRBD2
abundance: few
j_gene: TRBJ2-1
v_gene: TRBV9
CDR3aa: CASSPPGTSFYEQFF
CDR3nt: TGTGCCAGCAGCCCCCCCGGGACTAGCTTCTATGAGCAGTTCTTC

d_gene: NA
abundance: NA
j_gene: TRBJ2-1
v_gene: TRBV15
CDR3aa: CATLAEGNEQFF
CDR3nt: TGTGCCACCTTAGCGGAAGGTAATGAGCAGTTCTTC

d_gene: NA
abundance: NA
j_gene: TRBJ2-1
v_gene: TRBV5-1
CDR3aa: CASSLVAGRTYNEQFF
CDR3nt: TGCGCCAGCAGCTTGGTCGCAGGACGTACCTACAATGAGCAGTTCTTC

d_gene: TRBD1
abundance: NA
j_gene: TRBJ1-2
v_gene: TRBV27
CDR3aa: CASSLGVPTGHGYTF
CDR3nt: TGTGCCAGCAGTTTAGGGGTTCCGACAGGGCATGGCTACACCTTC

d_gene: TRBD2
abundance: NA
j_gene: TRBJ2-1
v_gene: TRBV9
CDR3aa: CASSPTGGGGDEQFF
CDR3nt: TGTGCCAGCAGCCCTACTGGGGGCGGGGGGGATGAGCAGTTCTTC

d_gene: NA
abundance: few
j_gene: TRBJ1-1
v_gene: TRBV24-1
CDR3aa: CATSDSQPGIRGAFF
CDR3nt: TGTGCCACCAGTGATTCTCAGCCAGGGATACGAGGAGCTTTCTTT

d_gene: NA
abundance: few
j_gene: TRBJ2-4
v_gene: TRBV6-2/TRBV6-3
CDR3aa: CASARGEKNIQYF
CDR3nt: TGTGCCAGCGCCAGGGGGGAGAAAAACATTCAGTACTTC

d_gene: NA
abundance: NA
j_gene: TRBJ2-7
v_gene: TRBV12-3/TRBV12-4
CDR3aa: CASSFPPPRYEQYF
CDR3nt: TGTGCCAGCAGTTTTCCCCCCCCTCGCTACGAGCAGTACTTC

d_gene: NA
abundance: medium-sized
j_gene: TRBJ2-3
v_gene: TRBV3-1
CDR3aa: CASSQSDTQYF
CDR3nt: TGTGCCAGCAGCCAATCAGATACGCAGTATTTT

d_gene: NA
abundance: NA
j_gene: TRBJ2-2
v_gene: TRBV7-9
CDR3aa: CASSPRVAGELFF
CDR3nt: TGTGCCAGCAGCCCCAGGGTCGCCGGGGAGCTGTTTTTT

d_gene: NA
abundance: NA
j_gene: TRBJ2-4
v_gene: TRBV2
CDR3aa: CASIRGALGKNIQYF
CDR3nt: TGTGCCAGCATAAGGGGGGCGCTGGGCAAAAACATTCAGTACTTC

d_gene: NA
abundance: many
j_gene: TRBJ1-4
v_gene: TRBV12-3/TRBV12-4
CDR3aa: CASSFREKLFF
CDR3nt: TGTGCCAGCAGTTTTCGGGAAAAACTGTTTTTT

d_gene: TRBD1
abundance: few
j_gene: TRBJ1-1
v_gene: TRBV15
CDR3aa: CATSRDRGITEAFF
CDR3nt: TGTGCCACCAGCAGGGACAGGGGGATCACTGAGGCTTTCTTT

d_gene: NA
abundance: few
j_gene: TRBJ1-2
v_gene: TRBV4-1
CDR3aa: CASSLYGQDYGYTF
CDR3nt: TGCGCCAGCAGCCTCTATGGACAAGACTATGGCTACACCTTC

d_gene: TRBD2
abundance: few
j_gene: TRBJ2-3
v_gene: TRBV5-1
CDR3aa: CASSPSPTSKRGSTDTQYF
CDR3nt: TGCGCCAGCAGCCCTTCCCCGACCAGTAAGCGGGGTAGCACAGATACGCAGTATTTT